Listed below are T cell receptor beta chains from one sample, sequenced in a study of cytomegalovirus exposure and HLA in healthy donors. Sequenced by immunoSEQ multiplex PCR; TCRdb stores in-frame clones only, minus some. The sample comprises 130,000 or so clones, 88% of which are singletons, and roughly 0.5% rests with the top ten. Input material: PBMCs. The source of these receptors is a woman in her thirties or forties in good health and CMV-seronegative. CDR3s include the opening cysteine and the closing phenylalanine or tryptophan. The D gene is left open where the match is weak. Rows give clone size only sometimes, using once, few, many, or a class for an expanded clone.

D gene	V gene	clone size	J gene	CDR3 protein	CDR3 DNA
TRBD2	TRBV7-8	-	TRBJ2-3	CASSLLLAVTDTQYF	TGTGCCAGCAGCTTGCTACTAGCGGTTACAGATACGCAGTATTTT
-	TRBV11-3	-	TRBJ2-3	CASSLVGGSTDTQYF	TGTGCCAGCAGCTTAGTGGGCGGGAGCACAGATACGCAGTATTTT
TRBD1	TRBV7-9	-	TRBJ1-4	CASSQTGTGVNEKLFF	TGTGCCAGCAGCCAAACCGGGACAGGGGTAAATGAAAAACTGTTTTTT
TRBD2	TRBV27	-	TRBJ2-7	CASSCGGECQYF	TGTGCCAGCAGTTGCGGGGGGGAATGCCAGTACTTC
-	TRBV9	-	TRBJ1-5	CASSVLGGINQPQHF	TGTGCCAGCAGCGTCTTGGGGGGGATCAATCAGCCCCAGCATTTT
-	TRBV2	-	TRBJ1-2	CASGGGKMYGYTF	TGTGCCAGCGGGGGAGGGAAAATGTATGGCTACACCTTC
-	TRBV2	-	TRBJ2-1	CASSVELKQFF	TGTGCCAGCAGTGTCGAGCTGAAACAGTTCTTC
TRBD2	TRBV10-3	-	TRBJ2-7	CAISGLAGSYEQYF	TGTGCCATCAGCGGACTAGCGGGTTCCTACGAGCAGTACTTC
TRBD2	TRBV29-1	-	TRBJ2-7	CSAVTSGLYEQYF	TGCAGCGCGGTGACTAGCGGGCTCTACGAGCAGTACTTC
-	TRBV19	-	TRBJ2-5	CASSRRGHGQETQYF	TGTGCCAGTAGTAGGAGGGGGCACGGCCAAGAGACCCAGTACTTC
TRBD2	TRBV4-2	-	TRBJ2-7	CASSQDWPGGGYEQYF	TGTGCCAGCAGCCAAGATTGGCCGGGAGGGGGGTACGAGCAGTACTTC
TRBD2	TRBV10-2	once	TRBJ2-7	CASSGATGLSEEQYF	TGCGCCAGCAGTGGGGCCACGGGACTATCAGAGGAGCAGTACTTC
-	TRBV7-9	-	TRBJ2-3	CSSSFDTFPRDTQYF	TGTTCCAGCAGCTTCGACACCTTTCCACGGGATACGCAGTATTTT
-	TRBV30	-	TRBJ2-6	CAWSGGAGANVLTF	TGTGCCTGGAGTGGGGGGGCTGGGGCCAACGTCCTGACTTTC
TRBD1	TRBV30	-	TRBJ1-4	CAWSITGGREKLFF	TGTGCCTGGAGTATCACAGGGGGACGGGAAAAACTGTTTTTT
-	TRBV18	-	TRBJ2-3	CASSLRQWITTDTQYF	TGTGCCAGCTCACTGAGACAGTGGATCACGACAGATACGCAGTATTTT
TRBD1	TRBV2	-	TRBJ1-1	CASSLRQGQNTEAFF	TGTGCCAGCAGCCTACGACAGGGTCAGAACACTGAAGCTTTCTTT